The 19 T cell receptor beta chains presented below share a single source sample, sequenced in a study of blood T cells in healthy people across ages. PCR was performed a second time for 7 to 11 cycles using a sample-barcoded 5' primer and a J-beta primer mix. TCRdb fed the 5' RACE reads into MiXCR, producing one record per CDR3 protein. The sample has around 970,000 distinct CDR3 sequences; roughly 51% are singletons. Sequenced input: blood. These receptors were obtained from a woman aged 55-69 years in good health.

The V call is TRBV20-1, the J call TRBJ2-1; D perhaps matches TRBD2 (6 bases). The V gene lost 6 bases and the J gene lost 7 bases, with 22 bases spanning the gap. The germline V gene has CDR1 DFQATT and CDR2 SNEGSKA (reference sequence). CDR3 length: 15 amino acids. CDR3 residues: CSAQSRLGIFNEQFF. The DNA of the CDR3 is TGCAGTGCCCAATCAAGACTAGGAATTTTTAATGAGCAGTTCTTC.

The chain joins TRBV4-1 to TRBJ2-3; D not certain. The CDR3 is 12 residues long. The V end was cut by 4 bases, the J end by 6 bases, with 8 bases between. CDR1 is MGHRA, CDR2 YSYEKL, per germline. Here the CDR3 reads CASSPPLDTQYF. CDR3 bases: TGCGCCAGCAGCCCACCTTTGGATACGCAGTATTTT.

The chain links TRBV15 to TRBJ1-1; D call uncertain. The CDR3 contains 14 residues. V dropped 2 bases and J dropped 5 bases, with 12 bases sitting between them. The germline CDR1 and CDR2 sequences are LNHNV and YYDKDF (reference sequence). The CDR3 nucleotides read TGTGCCACCAGCAGACCCTGGGGTGGGACTGAAGCTTTCTTT. This codes for CATSRPWGGTEAFF.

This clonotype is a singleton in its sample. V and J are TRBV20-1 and TRBJ2-1; 9 positions match TRBD2. With 5 bases clipped from V and 13 bases from J, the junction kept 12 bases outside the gene matches. The CDR3 is 13 amino acids. CDR1 DFQATT and CDR2 SNEGSKA come from the germline V gene (reference sequence). For the CDR3, the DNA is TGCAGTGCTGGGAGTAGCGGGAGAGAGACCCAGTTCTTC. It is translated as CSAGSSGRETQFF.

The rearrangement links TRBV4-3 to TRBJ2-6; either TRBD1 or TRBD2 may fit D (7 bases each). This CDR3 region has 20 residues. Germline V lookup: CDR1 LGHNA, CDR2 YSLEER. Trimming shortened V by 0 bases and J by 4 bases, and 22 bases separated the two germline ends. Written as DNA, the CDR3 is TGCGCCAGCAGCCAAGATTGGACAATCACAGGGGAGGGAGGGGCCAACGTCCTGACTTTC. Its translation: CASSQDWTITGEGGANVLTF.

This clonotype was seen more than once but under ten times. The J gene is TRBJ2-5, the V gene TRBV3-1, with TRBD2 matching 7 bases. Trimming at V came to 5 bases and at J to 0 bases, leaving 9 bases not matched to a gene. The CDR3 spans 16 residues. Germline assignment: CDR1 LGHDT and CDR2 YNNKEL (reference sequence). Here the CDR3 reads CASSDLGREYQETQYF. CDR3 sequence (DNA): TGTGCCAGCAGCGACCTCGGGCGGGAGTACCAAGAGACCCAGTACTTC.

The CDR3 nucleotides are TGCGCCAGCAAACCAAGGGGAACCTCCTACGAGCAGTACTTC. It translates to CASKPRGTSYEQYF. The gene calls are TRBV5-1 and TRBJ2-7; a possible D gene is TRBD1 (5 bases). The CDR3 contains 14 residues. Trimming took 6 bases from V and 0 from J, leaving 13 bases between them. CDR1 SGHRS and CDR2 YFSETQ come from the germline V gene.

This chain joins TRBV12-3 or TRBV12-4 and TRBJ2-5; D perhaps matches TRBD1 (6 bases). The length of the CDR3 is 14 residues. Trimming took 3 bases from V and 4 from J, leaving 12 bases between them. CDR3 loop: CASSLGHSLETQYF. The DNA of the CDR3 is TGTGCCAGCAGTTTGGGACATTCCCTAGAGACCCAGTACTTC.

The J gene is TRBJ2-1, the V gene TRBV5-4; 7 positions match TRBD1. Germline assignment: CDR1 SGHNT and CDR2 YYREEE (reference sequence). V gave up 2 bases and J gave up 9 bases; unmatched junction bases: 11. This CDR3 comprises 15 residues. CDR3: CASSFDGQVWGEQFF. CDR3 nucleotides: TGTGCCAGCAGCTTTGATGGACAGGTTTGGGGTGAGCAGTTCTTC.

The chain uses TRBV4-2 and TRBJ1-1; D call uncertain. Deletions cut 1 base from V and 5 bases from J, with 14 bases between. This CDR3 comprises 15 residues. The germline CDR1 and CDR2 sequences are LGHNA and YNFKEQ. The CDR3 reads CASSQAPGPGTEAFF. DNA of the CDR3: TGTGCCAGCAGCCAAGCCCCCGGGCCTGGGACTGAAGCTTTCTTT.

The V and J genes are TRBV7-7 and TRBJ2-5; D is possibly TRBD1 or TRBD2 (5 bases each). Germline V lookup: CDR1 SSHAT, CDR2 FNYEAQ (reference sequence). The CDR3 loop spans 14 amino acids. V lost 0 bases and J lost 7, with 12 bases in between. The CDR3 loop reads CASSLARDGGTQYF. The CDR3 region has the DNA TGTGCCAGCAGCTTAGCCAGGGATGGGGGGACCCAGTACTTC.

The chain uses TRBV7-9 and TRBJ2-7; D remains ambiguous. The DNA end is more similar to TRBJ2-5, so the J call may be wrong. CDR3 length: 11 amino acids. Germline V gene data show CDR1 as SEHNR and CDR2 as FQNEAQ (reference sequence). In DNA form, the CDR3 reads TGTGCCGGATCGCTTGGGGAGACCCAGTACTTC. This translates into CAGSLGETQYF.

V gene TRBV28 combines with J gene TRBJ2-7; TRBD1 or TRBD2 may be the D gene (5 bases each). This CDR3 comprises 15 residues. V was trimmed by 7 bases and J by 4 bases, leaving 20 bases between them. Germline CDR1 and CDR2: MDHEN and SYDVKM. CDR3 loop: CASTSGPIDQYEQYF. The CDR3 bases are TGTGCCAGCACCTCGGGGCCCATCGATCAATACGAGCAGTACTTC.

The genes are TRBV7-2 and TRBJ1-2; no clear D gene. The V end was cut by 5 bases, the J end by 4 bases, with 11 bases between. Germline CDR1 SGHTA, CDR2 FQGNSA. The CDR3 runs to 13 residues. Here the CDR3 reads CASSRGPLYGYTF. The CDR3 bases are TGTGCCAGCAGCCGCGGACCACTCTATGGCTACACCTTC.

At least ten counts were recorded for this clonotype. V and J are TRBV29-1 and TRBJ2-3, with D uncertain. Trimming took 5 bases from V and 3 from J, leaving 3 bases between them. Germline CDR1 is SQVTM and CDR2 is ANQGSEA. CDR3 length equals 10 residues. The CDR3, as DNA: TGCAGCGTTTCGACAGATACGCAGTATTTT. This codes for CSVSTDTQYF.

This clonotype has a handful of counts. The chain couples TRBV12-3 or TRBV12-4 to TRBJ2-1; 7 bases are a match to TRBD2. CDR3 length: 15 amino acids. With 6 bases clipped from V and 2 bases from J, the junction kept 7 bases outside the gene matches. The CDR3 DNA sequence: TGTGCCAGCAGCCCCATGGGAGGGACCTACAATGAGCAGTTCTTC. This gives the protein CASSPMGGTYNEQFF.

This clonotype was picked up a small number of times. The gene calls are TRBV24-1 and TRBJ2-3, with D possibly being TRBD1 or TRBD2 (5 bases each). V was cut by 9 bases and J by 2 bases, with 11 bases left in between. The CDR3 consists of 13 residues. Germline V lookup: CDR1 KGHDR, CDR2 SFDVKD. This chain's CDR3 is CATRDPYTDTQYF. The CDR3 region has the DNA TGTGCCACCCGGGACCCTTACACAGATACGCAGTATTTT.

The rearrangement joins TRBV4-3 to TRBJ2-3; 8 nucleotides agree with TRBD2. V gave up 2 bases and J gave up 6 bases; unmatched junction bases: 7. The V gene's germline CDR1 is LGHNA and CDR2 YSLEER. The CDR3 runs to 15 residues. The CDR3, as DNA: TGCGCCAGCAGCCAAATGCAGCGGGGGCAGGATACGCAGTATTTT. Protein: CASSQMQRGQDTQYF.

The chain couples TRBV20-1 to TRBJ2-3; D is undetermined. The CDR3 runs 11 residues. The V gene's germline CDR1 is DFQATT and CDR2 SNEGSKA (reference sequence). Trimming removed 5 bases at V and 8 bases at J, with 11 bases between. CDR3 sequence: CSAPRPGTQYF. In DNA form, the CDR3 reads TGCAGTGCTCCCAGGCCGGGTACGCAGTATTTT.